What follows are 27 T cell receptor beta chains derived from one specimen sequenced in a study of blood T cell repertoires in COVID-19. Produced via immunoSEQ multiplex PCR; TCRdb's table is partial and in-frame only. Found here are about 14,000 clones, around 77% of them singletons; the top ten hold 13% to 15%. The sequencing input was peripheral blood. Source of these receptors: a human donor in a cohort sampled during active COVID-19.

The chain is built from TRBV5-6 and TRBJ1-6; the match to TRBD1 covers 7 bases. Trimming took 5 bases from V and 7 from J; bases not matched to a gene: 12. CDR1 and CDR2 from the germline V gene are SGHDT and YYEEEE. The CDR3 totals 16 residues. The CDR3 coding sequence is TGTGCCAGCAGGCGGAGACAGGGTGATGAGAATTCACCCCTCCACTTT. This sequence encodes CASRRRQGDENSPLHF. The complete variable domain, with remaining parts taken from reference TRBV5-6 and TRBJ1-6, reads DAGVTQSPTHLIKTRGQQVTLRCSPKSGHDTVSWYQQALGQGPQFIFQYYEEEERQRGNFPDRFSGHQFPNYSSELNVNALLLGDSALYLCASRRRQGDENSPLHFGNGTRLTVT.

The V call is TRBV28, the J call TRBJ2-4; 7 bases are a match to TRBD2. CDR1 and CDR2 from the germline V gene are MDHEN and SYDVKM. The ends lost 5 bases at V and 9 bases at J; junction bases unmatched: 10. The CDR3 covers 14 residues. CDR3 amino acids: CASSTDRGVSIQYF. DNA for the CDR3: TGTGCCAGCAGTACCGACCGGGGGGTAAGCATTCAGTACTTC.

The J gene is TRBJ2-6, the V gene TRBV18, with TRBD1 matching over 7 bases. CDR1 is KGHSH, CDR2 LQKENI, per germline. This CDR3 is 17 amino acids long. Trimming cost V 7 bases and J 0 bases; bases outside gene matches: 9. The CDR3 protein is CASFLDRDLSGANVLTF. CDR3 in DNA: TGTGCCAGCTTCCTTGACAGGGACCTCTCTGGGGCCAACGTCCTGACTTTC.

The CDR3 loop reads CASSTLGKAADEQYF. Here the CDR3 DNA reads TGTGCCAGCAGCACCCTCGGCAAGGCGGCGGACGAGCAGTACTTC. This chain joins TRBV7-9 and TRBJ2-7; D uncertain. This CDR3 is 15 amino acids long. Deletions cut 5 bases from V and 5 bases from J, with 19 bases between. In germline, CDR1 is SEHNR, CDR2 FQNEAQ (reference sequence).

CDR3 loop: CASSQLSQGANYGYTF. The CDR3 coding sequence is TGTGCCAGCAGCCAACTTTCACAGGGAGCAAACTATGGCTACACCTTC. V usage is TRBV3-1 (or the pseudogene TRBV3-2) and J usage is TRBJ1-2; tentative D call: TRBD1 (6 bases). Trimming stripped 2 bases from V and 2 bases from J, with 15 bases between. The V gene's germline CDR1 is LGHDT and CDR2 YNNKEL (reference sequence). The CDR3 extends over 16 amino acids.

This sequence joins TRBV5-6 and TRBJ2-6; D remains unclear. Trimming took off 4 bases at V and 0 bases at J, with 14 bases between the two ends. The CDR3 spans 17 residues. CDR1 is SGHDT and CDR2 is YYEEEE in the germline V gene. CDR3 DNA: TGTGCCAGCAGCCTCCCCGAGCGTACCTCTGGGGCCAACGTCCTGACTTTC. Protein: CASSLPERTSGANVLTF.

The sample holds a few counts of this clone. The chain combines TRBV28 with TRBJ2-3; 9 nucleotides align to TRBD2. Trimming took 8 bases from V and 3 from J; bases not matched to a gene: 12. Germline V gives CDR1 MDHEN, CDR2 SYDVKM. CDR3 length: 16 amino acids. The CDR3 DNA reads TGTGCCAGCGAAACCTCTAGCGGGGTGGGGACAGATACGCAGTATTTT. Protein: CASETSSGVGTDTQYF.

The chain has TRBV2 and TRBJ1-2; D not resolved. This CDR3 spans 13 amino acids. V lost 4 bases and J 4 bases, leaving 10 bases between the germline ends. The germline V gene encodes CDR1 SNHLY and CDR2 FYNNEI. CDR3 loop: CASSGTAFYGYTF. CDR3 DNA: TGTGCCAGCAGTGGGACTGCCTTCTATGGCTACACCTTC.

The gene calls are TRBV5-4 and TRBJ2-3; 9 bases match TRBD2. The CDR3 is 15 residues long. The ends lost 0 bases at V and 3 bases at J; junction bases unmatched: 2. Germline V lookup: CDR1 SGHNT, CDR2 YYREEE (reference sequence). CDR3 nucleotide sequence: TGTGCCAGCAGCTTGGACCTAGCGGGAACAGATACGCAGTATTTT. Its translation: CASSLDLAGTDTQYF.

The chain combines TRBV5-1 with TRBJ2-7, with 7 bases aligning to TRBD1. From germline, CDR1 is SGHRS and CDR2 YFSETQ. V shed 2 bases, J shed 2 bases, and the junction held 4 bases outside the gene matches. This CDR3 has 14 amino acids. CDR3 bases: TGCGCCAGCAGCTTCGGACAGGAGCCCTACGAGCAGTACTTC. The encoded protein is CASSFGQEPYEQYF. Full variable domain (outside the CDR3, taken from reference TRBV5-1 and TRBJ2-7): KAGVTQTPRYLIKTRGQQVTLSCSPISGHRSVSWYQQTPGQGLQFLFEYFSETQRNKGNFPGRFSGRQFSNSRSEMNVSTLELGDSALYLCASSFGQEPYEQYFGPGTRLTVT.

This clone was seen just once. V usage is TRBV27 and J usage is TRBJ1-2; TRBD1 aligns across 8 bases. The ends lost 6 bases at V and 4 bases at J; junction bases unmatched: 16. The CDR3 covers 17 residues. The germline V gene has CDR1 MNHEY and CDR2 SMNVEV (reference sequence). This CDR3 is CASSPGGAQDRVYGYTF. CDR3 sequence (DNA): TGTGCCAGCAGCCCAGGGGGCGCACAGGACAGGGTCTATGGCTACACCTTC.

The chain links TRBV29-1 to TRBJ2-5; D possibly corresponds to TRBD1 (6 bases). Germline CDR1 and CDR2: SQVTM and ANQGSEA. V was pared by 1 base and J by 4 bases, with 13 bases between. The CDR3 totals 14 residues. The CDR3, as DNA: TGCAGCGTTGAAGGAGGCAGGGGCGGAGAGACCCAGTACTTC. This sequence encodes CSVEGGRGGETQYF.

This clone is medium-sized. J is TRBJ1-5 and V is TRBV2; TRBD1 matches 9 bases. V trimming: 6 bases; J trimming: 11 bases; junction bases outside the gene matches: 8. The V gene's germline CDR1 is SNHLY and CDR2 FYNNEI. The CDR3 runs to 13 residues. CDR3 nucleotides: TGTGCCAGCAGCGGGACAGGGTTTGGGTCCCAGCATTTT. It codes for CASSGTGFGSQHF.

This sequence joins TRBV5-5 and TRBJ2-1; 10 nucleotides match TRBD1. Unmatched junction bases numbered 7, after V lost 4 bases and J lost 9 bases. CDR1 and CDR2 (germline): SGHKS, YYEKEE (reference sequence). The CDR3 sequence is 14 residues long. The CDR3 spells CASSPDRGRVEQFF. The CDR3 region has the DNA TGTGCCAGCAGCCCCGACAGGGGGCGCGTTGAGCAGTTCTTC.

This clone turned up a few times. The rearrangement links TRBV5-1 to TRBJ1-2, with 10 bases matching TRBD1. CDR1 is SGHRS and CDR2 is YFSETQ in the germline V gene. The CDR3 is made up of 15 amino acids. V gave up 4 bases and J gave up 7 bases; unmatched junction bases: 10. The CDR3 bases are TGCGCCAGCAGCCCACTGACAGGGGGCAGCTCTGGCTACACCTTC. Residues: CASSPLTGGSSGYTF.

The chain combines TRBV28 with TRBJ1-5; the match to TRBD1 covers 7 bases. The V gene's germline CDR1 is MDHEN and CDR2 SYDVKM. V dropped 5 bases and J dropped 2; count of bases not matched to a gene: 9. The CDR3 loop spans 16 amino acids. CDR3: CASSRRTGLGNQPQHF. CDR3 bases: TGTGCCAGCAGTCGTCGGACAGGCCTGGGCAATCAGCCCCAGCATTTT.

The J gene is TRBJ2-5, the V gene TRBV5-1; 7 nucleotides align to TRBD1. The germline V gene has CDR1 SGHRS and CDR2 YFSETQ. This CDR3 comprises 16 residues. J lost 2 bases, V lost 4 bases, and 11 bases had no gene match. The CDR3 protein is CASSLTGTASQETQYF. The CDR3, as DNA: TGCGCCAGCAGCCTTACCGGGACAGCAAGTCAAGAGACCCAGTACTTC.

Points on this clone: Different DNA sequences within this sample yield the same CDR3. The chain joins TRBV5-1 to TRBJ2-1; weak D call: TRBD2 (7 bases). This CDR3 contains 14 residues. V lost 2 bases, J lost 10 bases, and 16 bases lay in between. Germline lookup yields CDR1 SGHRS and CDR2 YFSETQ. The CDR3 bases are TGCGCCAGCAGCTTACTCGCGGGGGCGGGGGAGCAGTTCTTC. This encodes CASSLLAGAGEQFF.

This chain joins TRBV5-6 and TRBJ2-7; D possibly corresponds to TRBD1 (5 bases). CDR1 is SGHDT and CDR2 is YYEEEE in the germline V gene. This CDR3 contains 13 residues. With 4 bases removed from V and 6 bases from J, the gap between germline ends came to 14 bases. The CDR3, as DNA: TGTGCCAGCAGCGCTACAGGTGGGGTCGAGCAGTACTTC. Protein: CASSATGGVEQYF.

V gene TRBV18 combines with J gene TRBJ2-7; 7 bases map to TRBD1. Germline V gives CDR1 KGHSH, CDR2 LQKENI. This CDR3 spans 15 amino acids. V shed 2 bases and J 1 base; nucleotides not matched to a gene: 5. CDR3 in DNA: TGTGCCAGCTCACCAGTAGAGGGGGCATCCTACGAGCAGTACTTC. Its translation is CASSPVEGASYEQYF. Drawing the rest from reference TRBV18 and TRBJ2-7, the complete variable domain is NAGVMQNPRHLVRRRGQEARLRCSPMKGHSHVYWYRQLPEEGLKFMVYLQKENIIDESGMPKERFSAEFPKEGPSILRIQQVVRGDSAAYFCASSPVEGASYEQYFGPGTRLTVT.

This clone was observed once. The chain carries TRBV15 and TRBJ2-5; weak D call: TRBD2 (5 bases). V lost 1 base, J lost 3 bases, and 12 bases lay in between. The CDR3 runs 15 residues. CDR1 LNHNV and CDR2 YYDKDF come from the germline V gene (reference sequence). DNA for the CDR3: TGTGCCACCAGCAGAGGTGGGTCGAGGGAAGAGACCCAGTACTTC. Translating gives CATSRGGSREETQYF.

The rearrangement uses TRBV11-2 and TRBJ2-3; 7 nucleotides agree with TRBD1. Unmatched junction bases numbered 1, after V lost 0 bases and J lost 4 bases. This CDR3 spans 14 amino acids. The germline gives CDR1 SGHAT, CDR2 FQNNGV. The CDR3 DNA reads TGTGCCAGCAGCTTAGACCAGGGGGCAGATACGCAGTATTTT. Translated, it gives CASSLDQGADTQYF.

The CDR3 DNA follows: TGTGCCAGCAGCGGAACTAGCGGGAGACAGGAGACCCAGTACTTC. This encodes CASSGTSGRQETQYF. The chain has TRBV5-4 and TRBJ2-5; TRBD2 matches 11 bases. Trimming took 4 bases from V and 5 from J; bases not matched to a gene: 7. Germline V lookup: CDR1 SGHNT, CDR2 YYREEE (reference sequence). The length of the CDR3 is 15 residues.

This clone is a singleton in its sample. The chain employs TRBV18 and TRBJ2-2; a weak D match, TRBD2 (7 bases). The CDR3 totals 16 residues. The germline V gene encodes CDR1 KGHSH and CDR2 LQKENI. V dropped 10 bases and J dropped 2 bases, with 20 bases sitting between them. The CDR3 DNA sequence: TGTGCCACCCAGGGGCAGCGGGACCATAACACCGGGGAGCTGTTTTTT. The encoded protein is CATQGQRDHNTGELFF.

This rearrangement joins TRBV6-2 or TRBV6-3 to TRBJ2-1; 8 bases agree with TRBD2. Unmatched junction bases numbered 11, after V lost 1 base and J lost 3 bases. Per germline, CDR1 MNHEY and CDR2 SVGEGT. The CDR3 length is 18 residues. The CDR3 sequence is CASSYLALRGRIYNEQFF. The CDR3 DNA reads as TGTGCCAGCAGTTACTTAGCCCTCCGCGGGAGGATCTACAATGAGCAGTTCTTC.

V and J are TRBV5-1 and TRBJ1-5; 8 nucleotides agree with TRBD1. Germline CDR1 SGHRS, CDR2 YFSETQ. The CDR3 spans 15 residues. After removal of 5 bases from V and 4 bases from J, the junction contained 8 bases not matched to a gene. CDR3 coding DNA: TGCGCCAGCAGTACTGGACAGGGAGGTAATCAGCCCCAGCATTTT. Translation: CASSTGQGGNQPQHF.

The chain uses TRBV9 and TRBJ2-7, with 7 bases matching TRBD1. V shed 0 bases, J shed 7 bases, and the junction held 7 bases outside the gene matches. The CDR3 loop spans 14 amino acids. Germline CDR1 reads SGDLS; CDR2 reads YYNGEE. The CDR3 region is CASSVEQGVGEQYF. CDR3 nucleotide sequence: TGTGCCAGCAGCGTAGAGCAGGGGGTGGGTGAGCAGTACTTC.